These 5 T cell receptor beta chains were sequenced from one sample in a study of blood T cell repertoires in COVID-19. Sequencing was performed with immunoSEQ multiplex PCR; in TCRdb, only in-frame clones are kept and a portion is missing. The top ten clones hold just over 9.5% of a sample with 40,000 to 55,000 clones, 70% to 90% of them seen once. Sequencing input: peripheral blood. The receptor set was obtained from a man in his fifties or sixties with active COVID-19.

The rearrangement links TRBV7-9 to TRBJ2-3; D possibly corresponds to TRBD2 (6 bases). The V gene lost 1 base and the J gene lost 3 bases, with 8 bases spanning the gap. This CDR3 is built from 14 residues. Germline assignment: CDR1 SEHNR and CDR2 FQNEAQ (reference sequence). This chain's CDR3 is CASSLVGRTDTQYF. For the CDR3, the DNA is TGTGCCAGCAGCTTAGTAGGGAGGACAGATACGCAGTATTTT.

The rearrangement joins TRBV18 to TRBJ2-1; 9 bases map to TRBD2. CDR1 is KGHSH and CDR2 is LQKENI in the germline V gene. Germline trimming cut 5 bases from V and 6 bases from J; bases unmatched to any gene: 11. The CDR3 length is 16 residues. The DNA of the CDR3 is TGTGCCAGCTCAGCTCTCCTAGCGGGACCTCCCAATGAGCAGTTCTTC. It is translated as CASSALLAGPPNEQFF. The full variable domain, rest sourced from reference TRBV18 and TRBJ2-1, is NAGVMQNPRHLVRRRGQEARLRCSPMKGHSHVYWYRQLPEEGLKFMVYLQKENIIDESGMPKERFSAEFPKEGPSILRIQQVVRGDSAAYFCASSALLAGPPNEQFFGPGTRLTVL.

The chain has TRBV19 and TRBJ1-4; TRBD1 is a possible D gene (5 bases). Germline assignment: CDR1 LNHDA and CDR2 SQIVND (reference sequence). V was shortened by 7 bases and J by 0 bases, with 9 bases between the two germline ends. CDR3 length: 14 amino acids. CDR3 sequence reads: CASNSGTTNEKLFF. DNA for the CDR3: TGTGCCAGTAATTCAGGGACAACTAATGAAAAACTGTTTTTT.

The chain joins TRBV5-1 to TRBJ2-7; a possible D gene is TRBD2 (6 bases). V lost 5 bases, J lost 5 bases, and 14 bases lay in between. The CDR3 has 13 amino acids. CDR1 is SGHRS and CDR2 is YFSETQ in the germline V gene. In DNA form, the CDR3 reads TGCGCCAGCAGTCCGGGGACTGTTGACGAGCAGTACTTC. Its protein is CASSPGTVDEQYF.

This clone has a single count. The chain carries TRBV5-1 and TRBJ2-3; the D gene is possibly TRBD2 (6 bases). V gave up 4 bases and J gave up 4 bases, with 25 bases separating them. Germline V CDR1 and CDR2: SGHRS, YFSETQ. The length of the CDR3 is 18 residues. Written as DNA, the CDR3 is TGCGCCAGCAGCCTCCCGAGGGACGGGGGAGAAGGTGCAGATACGCAGTATTTT. Translating it yields CASSLPRDGGEGADTQYF.